Below, 15 T cell receptor beta chains from the same sample are listed, as sequenced in a study of technical replicates of blood from a few donors. Here immunoSEQ multiplex PCR was the method, and the copy in TCRdb shows in-frame clones only, minus some. The table lists 70,000 to 85,000 clones, 95% to 98% of them singletons. The sample comprised T cells isolated from PBMCs. Every receptor here comes from a human donor in good health.

The chain is built from TRBV28 and TRBJ1-2; the match to TRBD1 covers 8 bases. CDR1 is MDHEN, CDR2 SYDVKM, per germline. There are 15 residues in the CDR3. With V trimmed by 6 bases and J by 2 bases, 8 bases remained unmatched. The CDR3 bases are TGTGCCAGCAGCCTCCGGGACAGGACCAACTATGGCTACACCTTC. It is translated as CASSLRDRTNYGYTF.

The gene calls are TRBV2 and TRBJ1-1; D ambiguous. Trimming took off 6 bases at V and 4 bases at J, with 12 bases between the two ends. The CDR3 loop spans 13 amino acids. Per the germline V gene, CDR1 is SNHLY and CDR2 is FYNNEI. CDR3 residues: CASRKEGGTEAFF. The DNA of the CDR3 is TGTGCCAGCAGGAAGGAGGGAGGCACTGAAGCTTTCTTT.

V usage is TRBV7-6 and J usage is TRBJ1-4, with D possibly matching TRBD1 (6 bases). CDR3 length: 14 amino acids. In germline, CDR1 is SGHVS, CDR2 FNYEAQ. V was clipped by 4 bases and J by 4 bases, with 10 bases between them. CDR3 in amino acids: CASSSDRYNEKLFF. DNA of the CDR3: TGTGCCAGCAGCTCGGACAGATATAATGAAAAACTGTTTTTT. The variable domain in full, with the rest retrieved from reference TRBV7-6 and TRBJ1-4, is GAGVSQSPRYKVTKRGQDVALRCDPISGHVSLYWYRQALGQGPEFLTYFNYEAQQDKSGLPNDRFSAERPEGSISTLTIQRTEQRDSAMYRCASSSDRYNEKLFFGSGTQLSVL.

V gene TRBV10-3 combines with J gene TRBJ2-7, with 7 bases matching TRBD2. V lost 4 bases, J lost 0 bases, and 12 bases stayed unmatched. CDR1 and CDR2 from the germline V gene are ENHRY and SYGVKD. This CDR3 contains 17 residues. The CDR3 region is CAISAPEIAGSSYEQYF. In DNA, the CDR3 is TGTGCCATCAGTGCCCCCGAGATAGCGGGTTCCTCCTACGAGCAGTACTTC.

This clone was counted once. The chain employs TRBV19 and TRBJ2-7, with a weak D call TRBD1 (6 bases). The V end was cut by 4 bases, the J end by 0 bases, with 10 bases between. The germline V gene has CDR1 LNHDA and CDR2 SQIVND (reference sequence). The CDR3 length is 14 residues. In nucleotides, the CDR3 is TGTGCCAGTAGTACAGGGGCCGGCTCCTACGAGCAGTACTTC. It specifies CASSTGAGSYEQYF. The variable domain in full, completed from reference TRBV19 and TRBJ2-7, reads DGGITQSPKYLFRKEGQNVTLSCEQNLNHDAMYWYRQDPGQGLRLIYYSQIVNDFQKGDIAEGYSVSREKKESFPLTVTSAQKNPTAFYLCASSTGAGSYEQYFGPGTRLTVT.

The J gene is TRBJ1-2, the V gene TRBV19; 7 nucleotides align to TRBD1. Germline values: CDR1 LNHDA, CDR2 SQIVND (reference sequence). V was clipped by 5 bases and J by 4 bases; unmatched bases: 4. The CDR3 has 13 amino acids. Written as DNA, the CDR3 is TGTGCCAGTAGTTCCCGACAGGGCTATGGCTACACCTTC. This translates into CASSSRQGYGYTF.

The rearrangement links TRBV2 to TRBJ1-4, with D unclear. Trimming shortened V by 8 bases and J by 4 bases, and 11 bases separated the two germline ends. The germline V gene encodes CDR1 SNHLY and CDR2 FYNNEI. The CDR3 sequence is 13 residues long. CDR3 nucleotide sequence: TGTGCCAGCGAGGCGAGGCGTAATGAAAAACTGTTTTTT. Its protein product is CASEARRNEKLFF.

The gene calls are TRBV5-1 and TRBJ1-2; 7 nucleotides line up with TRBD1. The CDR3 is 15 residues long. Germline V lookup: CDR1 SGHRS, CDR2 YFSETQ. The V gene end was trimmed by 3 bases and the J gene end by 1 base; junction bases not matched to a gene: 6. The CDR3 region is CASSSDTGVNYGYTF. Here the CDR3 DNA reads TGCGCCAGCAGCTCGGACACAGGGGTTAACTATGGCTACACCTTC. The full variable domain, in which reference TRBV5-1 and TRBJ1-2 provide the parts outside the CDR3, is KAGVTQTPRYLIKTRGQQVTLSCSPISGHRSVSWYQQTPGQGLQFLFEYFSETQRNKGNFPGRFSGRQFSNSRSEMNVSTLELGDSALYLCASSSDTGVNYGYTFGSGTRLTVV.

This chain links TRBV7-9 with TRBJ2-7; D remains unclear. The length of the CDR3 is 13 residues. The germline V and J ends were trimmed by 5 bases and 0 bases, with 8 bases remaining between them. In germline, CDR1 is SEHNR, CDR2 FQNEAQ (reference sequence). The CDR3 is CASSPYFSYEQYF. DNA of the CDR3: TGTGCCAGCAGCCCCTATTTCTCCTACGAGCAGTACTTC.

The rearrangement links TRBV10-2 to TRBJ2-7; D possibly corresponds to TRBD2 (6 bases). Deletions cut 2 bases from V and 6 bases from J, with 14 bases between. The CDR3 totals 14 residues. Germline lookup yields CDR1 WSHSY and CDR2 SAAADI. This chain's CDR3 is CASSERDFWGEQYF. The CDR3 DNA reads as TGCGCCAGCAGTGAGAGGGACTTCTGGGGCGAGCAGTACTTC.

This chain joins TRBV14 and TRBJ2-7, with D perhaps TRBD1 (6 bases). Germline values: CDR1 SGHDN, CDR2 FVKESK. Between the trimmed V and J ends, which lost 4 bases and 4 bases, there was a span of 8 bases. There are 12 residues in the CDR3. CDR3 sequence (DNA): TGTGCCAGCAGCCTACAGGGTTACGAGCAGTACTTC. It encodes CASSLQGYEQYF. Together with reference TRBV14 and TRBJ2-7, the CDR3 gives the full variable domain: EAGVTQFPSHSVIEKGQTVTLRCDPISGHDNLYWYRRVMGKEIKFLLHFVKESKQDESGMPNNRFLAERTGGTYSTLKVQPAELEDSGVYFCASSLQGYEQYFGPGTRLTVT.

This chain joins TRBV7-8 and TRBJ2-7; 7 bases match TRBD2. Germline loops: CDR1 SGHVS, CDR2 FQNEAQ. V was pared by 5 bases and J by 2 bases, with 9 bases of the junction left unmatched. The CDR3 is 15 amino acids. The CDR3 DNA reads as TGTGCCAGCAGCCCGCAGCGGGGACTAACCTACGAGCAGTACTTC. This translates into CASSPQRGLTYEQYF.

The chain is built from TRBV18 and TRBJ1-2, with TRBD1 matching over 7 bases. The V gene's germline CDR1 is KGHSH and CDR2 LQKENI. Unmatched junction bases numbered 6, after V lost 0 bases and J lost 8 bases. The CDR3 consists of 14 residues. CDR3 nucleotides: TGTGCCAGCTCACCACCCGGACAGGTCGGGGGCTACACCTTC. Its translation: CASSPPGQVGGYTF.

The CDR3 bases are TGTGCCAGCAGTCCGACAGGGAGCAATCAGCCCCAGCATTTT. Translated: CASSPTGSNQPQHF. V is TRBV6-6 and J is TRBJ1-5; 7 bases line up with TRBD1. CDR3 size: 14 residues. Germline CDR1 and CDR2: MNHNY and SVGAGI (reference sequence). After removal of 5 bases from V and 1 base from J, the junction contained 2 bases not matched to a gene.

The J gene is TRBJ2-7, the V gene TRBV7-8, with D unclear. Germline CDR1 reads SGHVS; CDR2 reads FQNEAQ. The CDR3 has 17 amino acids. The V end lost 1 base, the J end lost 0 bases, and 16 bases lay between the germline ends. The CDR3: CASSLEVGLAFSYEQYF. The CDR3 DNA reads TGTGCCAGCAGCTTAGAAGTCGGTCTTGCATTCTCCTACGAGCAGTACTTC.